A selection of T cell receptor beta chains follows, all from one sample in a study of control samples from healthy donors and cancer patients. The data were produced by immunoSEQ multiplex PCR, yet TCRdb's version contains in-frame clones alone and is incomplete. The top ten clones hold approximately 0.58% of a sample with 120,000 or so clones, 92% of them seen once. The sequencing sample was made of PBMCs. The receptors originated from an older man with head and neck cancer. Both conserved end residues are part of each CDR3. A D gene is named only where the DNA matches it firmly. Size is stated for part of the rows, as once, few or many counts, or as a class when the clone is expanded.

D	V	J	size	DNA	CDR3
TRBD2	TRBV5-8	TRBJ2-3	.	TGTGCCAGCAACTCGGGCGGGGGAGTCACAGATACGCAGTATTTT	CASNSGGGVTDTQYF
.	TRBV27	TRBJ2-7	.	TGTGCCAGCAGTTTCCACCCGGAGGCCTACGAGCAGTACTTC	CASSFHPEAYEQYF
TRBD2	TRBV10-1	TRBJ2-1	.	TGCGCCAGCAGTGTCCGGACTAGCGGCAATGAGCAGTTCTTC	CASSVRTSGNEQFF
.	TRBV12-3/TRBV12-4	TRBJ1-2	.	TGTGCCAGCAGTTTCCTGACAGACGGCTACACCTTC	CASSFLTDGYTF
.	TRBV15	TRBJ1-1	once	TGTGCCACCAGCAGAGATAGGGGCATGAACACTGAAGCTTTCTTT	CATSRDRGMNTEAFF
.	TRBV6-5	TRBJ2-7	.	TGTGCCAGCAGTCCTGAGCCTTTCTACGAGCAGTACTTC	CASSPEPFYEQYF
TRBD1	TRBV18	TRBJ1-5	.	TGTGCCAGCTCACCACAGGGGGCGAATCAGCCCCAGCATTTT	CASSPQGANQPQHF
.	TRBV24-1	TRBJ2-4	once	TGTGCCACCAGTGATTTAGCGCAAGCAACTATAGCCAAAAACATTCAGTACTTC	CATSDLAQATIAKNIQYF
TRBD1	TRBV5-1	TRBJ2-3	.	TGCGCCAGCAGCCCCGGGACAGCCACAGATACGCAGTATTTT	CASSPGTATDTQYF
.	TRBV12-2	TRBJ2-3	.	TGTGCAAGTCGCCCCCGGACTAGCGGGAGTCCAGATACGCAGTATTTT	CASRPRTSGSPDTQYF
TRBD2	TRBV10-3	TRBJ2-6	.	TGTGCCATCAGTGAAGCTAGCGGGAGCCCTGGGGCCAACGTCCTGACTTTC	CAISEASGSPGANVLTF
.	TRBV7-8	TRBJ2-2	.	TGTGCCAGCAGCTTAGAACTATACACCGGGGAGCTGTTTTTT	CASSLELYTGELFF
.	TRBV2	TRBJ2-3	.	TGTGCCACCTCATATGGGGGGGCCCCCACAGATACGCAGTATTTT	CATSYGGAPTDTQYF
.	TRBV6-5	TRBJ1-1	.	TGTGCCAGCAGTTACTCGCAGGGCTCTTTGGACACTGAAGCTTTCTTT	CASSYSQGSLDTEAFF
TRBD1	TRBV7-2	TRBJ1-4	.	TGTGCCAGCAGTCATGGGGACAGTAGAGGTGAAAAACTGTTTTTT	CASSHGDSRGEKLFF
.	TRBV6-2/TRBV6-3	TRBJ1-2	.	TGTGCCAGCAGTTACTCCGGGGGTTATGGCTACACCTTC	CASSYSGGYGYTF
.	TRBV5-4	TRBJ1-2	once	TGTGCCAGCAGCTTGGGGGACATGAACTATGGCTACACCTTC	CASSLGDMNYGYTF
.	TRBV5-4	TRBJ2-5	.	TGTGCCAGCAGCTTTTCCGGGTTGGAGACCCAGTACTTC	CASSFSGLETQYF
.	TRBV5-4	TRBJ1-6	.	TGTGCCAGCAGCTTTAACAGGACGAGCTCCTATAATTCACCCCTCCACTTT	CASSFNRTSSYNSPLHF
.	TRBV7-9	TRBJ1-6	once	TGTGCCAGCAGCTTAGCCCCTAATTCACCCCTCCACTTT	CASSLAPNSPLHF
.	TRBV19	TRBJ1-5	few	TGTGCCAGTAGTATTAGTGCATCGGGGAATCAGCCCCAGCATTTT	CASSISASGNQPQHF
.	TRBV19	TRBJ1-1	.	TGTGCCAGTAGTACGAACACTGAAGCTTTCTTT	CASSTNTEAFF
TRBD1	TRBV7-8	TRBJ2-2	once	TGTGCCAGCAGGATAGGACAGGGTAACACCGGGGAGCTGTTTTTT	CASRIGQGNTGELFF
.	TRBV30	TRBJ2-6	few	TGTGCCTGTTCCAGGGGAATGGCTGGGGCCAACGTCCTGACTTTC	CACSRGMAGANVLTF
.	TRBV19	TRBJ2-7	.	TGTGCCAGTAGCCACCAGGCGGGGACTCTGTCCTACGAGCAGTACTTC	CASSHQAGTLSYEQYF
TRBD1	TRBV30	TRBJ2-5	.	TGTGCCTGGAGTGCCACAGGGGGAGAGACCCAGTACTTC	CAWSATGGETQYF
.	TRBV7-8	TRBJ1-1	.	TGTGCCAGCAGCTTAGCGGAGTTTATGAGCACTGAAGCTTTCTTT	CASSLAEFMSTEAFF
.	TRBV6-5	TRBJ1-2	.	TGTGCCAGCAAACCCCCCACGAACTATGGCTACACCTTC	CASKPPTNYGYTF
.	TRBV6-5	TRBJ1-2	.	TGTGCCAGCAGCGCATCCAGGGGATTCGGCTATGGCTACACCTTC	CASSASRGFGYGYTF
TRBD2	TRBV18	TRBJ2-7	.	TGTGCCAGCTCACCCTCCGGGAGCGGGGGGAACGAGCAGTACTTC	CASSPSGSGGNEQYF
.	TRBV30	TRBJ1-2	.	TGTGCCTGGAGTTTGGGGGTTATACTCTTC	CAWSLGVILF
.	TRBV10-3	TRBJ1-6	.	TGTGCCACTTCGGAGGGCACCTATAATTCACCCCTCCACTTT	CATSEGTYNSPLHF
.	TRBV11-2	TRBJ1-4	.	TGTGCCAGCAGCTTAGTCACCGGGAGTGAAAAACTGTTTTTT	CASSLVTGSEKLFF
TRBD2	TRBV5-4	TRBJ2-1	.	TGTGCCAGCAGTGGGGGACTAGCGGCTTACAATGAGCAGTTCTTC	CASSGGLAAYNEQFF
TRBD2	TRBV5-1	TRBJ2-3	.	TGCGCCAGCAGCTTGATACTAGCGGGAGACACAGATACGCAGTATTTT	CASSLILAGDTDTQYF
.	TRBV6-5	TRBJ1-2	.	TGTGCCAGCAGCCACAGGGACAACTATGGCTACACCTTC	CASSHRDNYGYTF
.	TRBV10-3	TRBJ2-1	.	TGTGCCATCAGTCGGGTGGGACAGGGTTTAACTAGCGGGGACAATGAGCAGTTCTTC	CAISRVGQGLTSGDNEQFF
TRBD2	TRBV6-1	TRBJ2-3	.	TGTGCCAGCAGTGAAGGGAGACTAGCGGGAGGGCGCACAGATACGCAGTATTTT	CASSEGRLAGGRTDTQYF
.	TRBV7-2	TRBJ1-3	once	TGTGCCAGCAGCTGGACCGTTAGGGCAGGGGCCTTCTCTGGAAACACCATATATTTT	CASSWTVRAGAFSGNTIYF
.	TRBV27	TRBJ1-2	.	TGTGCCAGCAGTACCAGTTGGGGGTTGAATGGCTACACCTTC	CASSTSWGLNGYTF
.	TRBV27	TRBJ2-7	.	TGTGCCAGCAGTTTCTTGGGTTACGAGCAGTACTTC	CASSFLGYEQYF
.	TRBV30	TRBJ1-3	once	TGTGCCTGGAGGGGTCCCTCTGGAAACACCATATATTTT	CAWRGPSGNTIYF
TRBD2	TRBV5-1	TRBJ2-2	.	TGCGCCAGCTCCCTCGGGCAGGGAGGGACCGGGGAGCTGTTTTTT	CASSLGQGGTGELFF
.	TRBV7-2	TRBJ1-1	.	TGTGCCAGCGGTTGGCAGGGAAACACTGAAGCTTTCTTT	CASGWQGNTEAFF
TRBD1	TRBV19	TRBJ2-7	.	TGTGCCAGTAGTAGGGGACAGACCTACGAGCAGTACTTC	CASSRGQTYEQYF
TRBD1	TRBV19	TRBJ1-2	.	TGTGCCAGTAGTATTGAACAGGGGCACTATGGCTACACCTTC	CASSIEQGHYGYTF
TRBD1	TRBV9	TRBJ1-5	few	TGTGCCAGCAGCGTTACAGGGGGGGATGGCAATCAGCCCCAGCATTTT	CASSVTGGDGNQPQHF
.	TRBV9	TRBJ2-1	.	TGTGCCAGCAGCGTGGGCAGGGACTGGTACAATGAGCAGTTCTTC	CASSVGRDWYNEQFF
TRBD2	TRBV4-1	TRBJ2-3	.	TGCGCCAGCAGCCTTAGCGGGACCCCGCCTAGCACAGATACGCAGTATTTT	CASSLSGTPPSTDTQYF
TRBD1	TRBV30	TRBJ2-3	.	TGTGCCTGGAGTCGCTCCGGGACAGGAACGACGGTAGATACGCAGTATTTT	CAWSRSGTGTTVDTQYF
.	TRBV18	TRBJ1-1	.	TGTGCCAGCTCACCTATGACAGATCACGAGAACACTGAAGCTTTCTTT	CASSPMTDHENTEAFF
.	TRBV6-2/TRBV6-3	TRBJ1-2	.	TGTGCCAGCAGTGCGGACAGAAGGGACGGCTACACCTTC	CASSADRRDGYTF
TRBD1	TRBV6-2/TRBV6-3	TRBJ1-1	.	TGTGCCAGCAGCGCACGACAGGGGGCAACGAACACTGAAGCTTTCTTT	CASSARQGATNTEAFF
.	TRBV6-1	TRBJ2-5	.	TGTGCCAGCAGTGACGGGCAGGGACACCAAGAGACCCAGTACTTC	CASSDGQGHQETQYF